This entry lists 26 T cell receptor beta chains sequenced from one sample in a study of T-cell reconstitution after alpha-beta-depleted transplantation in children. Preparation of the TCRbeta library involved a method that used unique molecular identifiers. TCRdb ran MiXCR on the PCR reads and lists one entry per CDR3 protein. The sample has hundreds of thousands of distinct CDR3 sequences, less than 15% seen once. Sequenced material: PBMCs, taken before TCRalphabeta/CD19-depleted stem cell transplant. These receptors originate from a girl aged 2-10 years with congenital amegakaryocytic thrombocytopenia, due to receive a stem cell transplant.

This clonotype was counted only a few times. This chain uses TRBV30 with TRBJ1-4; tentatively, D is TRBD1 (6 bases). Per the germline V gene, CDR1 is GTSNPN and CDR2 is SVGIG (reference sequence). Trimming shortened V by 3 bases and J by 8 bases, and 16 bases separated the two germline ends. The CDR3 consists of 14 residues. CDR3 in amino acids: CAWRQGLQAEKLFF. CDR3 DNA: TGTGCCTGGAGACAGGGCCTTCAGGCCGAAAAACTGTTTTTT.

This clonotype was seen many times. V usage is TRBV10-3 and J usage is TRBJ2-1; D assignment may be TRBD1 or TRBD2 (6 bases each). Trimming pared 11 bases from V and 3 bases from J, leaving 14 bases between. Germline V gives CDR1 ENHRY, CDR2 SYGVKD. This CDR3 comprises 13 residues. The CDR3 here is CAVRRGDYNEQFF. For the CDR3, the DNA is TGTGCCGTCCGGAGGGGGGACTACAATGAGCAGTTCTTC.

The V gene is TRBV10-3, the J gene TRBJ2-1; D unclear. The CDR3 runs 13 residues. The germline V gene has CDR1 ENHRY and CDR2 SYGVKD. V gave up 0 bases and J gave up 6 bases, with 6 bases separating them. Here the CDR3 DNA reads TGTGCCATCAGTGAGTCTTCAGTCAATGAGCAGTTCTTC. Encoded protein: CAISESSVNEQFF.

The chain has TRBV7-2 and TRBJ1-5, with D hard to call. This CDR3 is built from 10 residues. Trimming pared 7 bases from V and 5 bases from J, leaving 3 bases between. Germline V gene sequence: CDR1 SGHTA, CDR2 FQGNSA. CDR3 DNA sequence: TGTGCCAGCAATTATCAGCCCCAGCATTTT. This translates into CASNYQPQHF. Based on the CDR3 plus reference TRBV7-2 and TRBJ1-5, the full variable domain is GAGVSQSPSNKVTEKGKDVELRCDPISGHTALYWYRQSLGQGLEFLIYFQGNSAPDKSGLPSDRFSAERTGGSVSTLTIQRTQQEDSAVYLCASNYQPQHFGDGTRLSIL.

This clonotype was observed many times. This chain connects TRBV12-3 or TRBV12-4 to TRBJ1-1; D is uncertain. This CDR3 is 13 amino acids long. Trimming took off 3 bases at V and 7 bases at J, with 12 bases between the two ends. The CDR3 nucleotides read TGTGCCAGCAGTTTTGACCGTCTCGGTGAAGCTTTCTTT. It encodes CASSFDRLGEAFF.

This clonotype was counted ten times or more. The rearrangement joins TRBV20-1 to TRBJ2-2; 8 nucleotides agree with TRBD1. This CDR3 region has 12 residues. The V segment lost 6 bases and the J segment 7 bases; nucleotides outside the gene matches: 4. Germline-derived CDR1 and CDR2 are DFQATT and SNEGSKA (reference sequence). In DNA, the CDR3 is TGCAGTGCCACCACAGGGGGCGGGGAGCTGTTTTTT. Protein sequence: CSATTGGGELFF.

The chain has TRBV2 and TRBJ2-5; D unresolved. Deletions cut 6 bases from V and 5 bases from J, with 16 bases between. The germline CDR1 and CDR2 sequences are SNHLY and FYNNEI. The CDR3 extends over 14 amino acids. The CDR3 DNA is TGTGCCAGCAGACTAATCGAGGATAGGGAGACCCAGTACTTC. This encodes CASRLIEDRETQYF.

The rearrangement links TRBV20-1 to TRBJ2-1; TRBD1 matches at 9 bases. CDR3 length equals 15 residues. V shed 3 bases and J 3 bases; nucleotides not matched to a gene: 6. CDR1 and CDR2 (germline): DFQATT, SNEGSKA (reference sequence). CDR3 sequence: CSARARDRDYNEQFF. In DNA, the CDR3 is TGCAGTGCTAGGGCGAGGGACAGGGACTACAATGAGCAGTTCTTC.

This clonotype was observed many times. The chain recombines TRBV6-5 with TRBJ2-3; 11 nucleotides agree with TRBD1. Germline CDR1 and CDR2: MNHEY and SVGAGI. V lost 4 bases, J lost 5 bases, and 2 bases stayed unmatched. This CDR3 spans 14 amino acids. The CDR3 reads CASSWGQGGDTQYF. The CDR3 DNA reads as TGTGCCAGCAGTTGGGGACAGGGGGGAGATACGCAGTATTTT.

This clonotype was seen at least ten times. The rearrangement links TRBV5-1 to TRBJ2-1; tentative D call: TRBD1 (6 bases). Germline V CDR1 and CDR2: SGHRS, YFSETQ. The CDR3 has 13 residues. V lost 8 bases and J 2 bases, leaving 11 bases between the germline ends. Here the CDR3 DNA reads TGCGCCAGTACAGGGTCCCCCTACAATGAGCAGTTCTTC. Its translation is CASTGSPYNEQFF.

This clonotype was seen many times. The V and J genes are TRBV10-3 and TRBJ2-7, with TRBD2 matching 11 bases. Germline V CDR1 and CDR2: ENHRY, SYGVKD. J gave up 1 base and V 3 bases, and 5 bases lay outside the gene matches. The CDR3 consists of 16 residues. CDR3: CAISDPGLAVSYEQYF. CDR3 nucleotide sequence: TGTGCCATCAGTGACCCGGGACTAGCGGTATCCTACGAGCAGTACTTC.

Only a few counts were recorded for this clonotype. This chain links TRBV7-3 with TRBJ2-1; 8 bases map to TRBD2. V trimming: 1 base; J trimming: 3 bases; junction bases outside the gene matches: 5. This CDR3 region has 16 residues. Germline CDR1 is SGHTA and CDR2 is FQGTGA. The CDR3: CASSLIGGRLYNEQFF. The CDR3 DNA is TGTGCCAGCAGCTTAATCGGCGGGAGGCTCTACAATGAGCAGTTCTTC.

This clonotype was recorded a few times. The DNA for the CDR3 is TGCAGTGCTAGAGATGGTCGGTGGGGGACTAGGGGAATCAATGAGCAGTTCTTC. It encodes CSARDGRWGTRGINEQFF. J is TRBJ2-1 and V is TRBV20-1; TRBD2 matches at 8 bases. Germline CDR1 reads DFQATT; CDR2 reads SNEGSKA (reference sequence). V was clipped by 0 bases and J by 6 bases; unmatched bases: 16. The CDR3 consists of 18 residues.

The sample holds many counts of this clonotype. The DNA of the CDR3 is TGCAGCGCCCGCTCGGGCTTCTCTGGAAACACCATATATTTT. This translates into CSARSGFSGNTIYF. The genes are TRBV29-1 and TRBJ1-3; no definite D call. Per the germline V gene, CDR1 is SQVTM and CDR2 is ANQGSEA. CDR3 length: 14 residues. V was shortened by 7 bases and J by 0 bases, with 13 bases between the two germline ends.

The CDR3 nucleotides read TGTGCCAGCAGCTCCAAACTTGGGACTAGGGGTGGGGATGAGCAGTTCTTC. Protein sequence: CASSSKLGTRGGDEQFF. The V call is TRBV7-8, the J call TRBJ2-1; 8 bases map to TRBD2. V gave up 4 bases and J gave up 8 bases; unmatched junction bases: 16. CDR1 is SGHVS and CDR2 is FQNEAQ in the germline V gene. CDR3 length equals 17 residues.

The chain carries TRBV20-1 and TRBJ2-1; D is ambiguous. This CDR3 region has 14 residues. Germline V gives CDR1 DFQATT, CDR2 SNEGSKA (reference sequence). Trimming removed 6 bases at V and 9 bases at J, with 21 bases between. The CDR3 DNA reads as TGCAGTGCCCCAAAAGGTGGCGGTTTCACTGAGCAGTTCTTC. Residues: CSAPKGGGFTEQFF.

This clonotype was counted at least ten times. The rearrangement joins TRBV4-1 to TRBJ2-2; D remains ambiguous. Trimming removed 1 base at V and 4 bases at J, with 4 bases between. Germline lookup yields CDR1 MGHRA and CDR2 YSYEKL. This CDR3 contains 13 residues. CDR3 in DNA: TGCGCCAGCAGCCAAGTTGGCACCGGGGAGCTGTTTTTT. Translation gives CASSQVGTGELFF.

V gene TRBV3-1 combines with J gene TRBJ2-7; 8 bases are shared with TRBD2. The V segment lost 4 bases and the J segment 2 bases; nucleotides outside the gene matches: 7. CDR1 is LGHDT, CDR2 YNNKEL, per germline (reference sequence). This CDR3 contains 15 residues. Here the CDR3 DNA reads TGTGCCAGCAGCCCGGTTAGCGGGACCGCCTACGAGCAGTACTTC. This encodes CASSPVSGTAYEQYF.

The table lists this clonotype with many counts. The chain carries TRBV4-1 and TRBJ2-1, with 11 nucleotides matching TRBD2. CDR1 is MGHRA, CDR2 YSYEKL, per germline. Germline trimming cut 1 base from V and 0 bases from J; bases unmatched to any gene: 8. The length of the CDR3 is 19 residues. The CDR3 protein is CASSQGSLAGVVSYNEQFF. CDR3 sequence (DNA): TGCGCCAGCAGCCAAGGATCACTAGCGGGAGTCGTCTCCTACAATGAGCAGTTCTTC.

This clonotype was seen a few times. This chain joins TRBV18 and TRBJ2-5, with D uncertain. The germline gives CDR1 KGHSH, CDR2 LQKENI. Trimming removed 2 bases at V and 4 bases at J, with 11 bases between. The CDR3 extends over 14 amino acids. CDR3 sequence: CASSPESPGETQYF. CDR3 DNA sequence: TGTGCCAGCTCACCAGAATCCCCGGGAGAGACCCAGTACTTC.

Ten or more counts support this clonotype. CDR3 sequence: CSVDRDGTDTQYF. The CDR3 DNA follows: TGCAGCGTTGACAGGGATGGCACAGATACGCAGTATTTT. V gene TRBV29-1 combines with J gene TRBJ2-3; maybe TRBD1 (5 bases). This CDR3 comprises 13 residues. Trimming removed 3 bases at V and 1 base at J, with 8 bases between. Germline V gene lookup returns CDR1 SQVTM and CDR2 ANQGSEA.

This clonotype was seen a handful of times. The chain employs TRBV7-9 and TRBJ1-1; a weak D match, TRBD1 (5 bases). From germline, CDR1 is SEHNR and CDR2 FQNEAQ (reference sequence). CDR3 length: 14 residues. The V and J ends lost 4 bases and 5 bases respectively, with 14 bases between them. DNA of the CDR3: TGTGCCAGCAGCTCGGGGACGGCGGGGACTGAAGCTTTCTTT. This sequence encodes CASSSGTAGTEAFF.

The chain links TRBV7-2 to TRBJ2-7; 9 positions agree with TRBD1. The CDR3 spans 14 residues. With V trimmed by 5 bases and J by 6 bases, 8 bases remained unmatched. The germline V gene encodes CDR1 SGHTA and CDR2 FQGNSA. Here the CDR3 DNA reads TGTGCCAGCAGCACGGGACAGGGACACGCCGAGCAGTACTTC. Its protein is CASSTGQGHAEQYF.

This clonotype was detected ten times or more. The CDR3 region has the DNA TGCAGCGTTGATCACGGAGCTAACTATGGCTACACCTTC. Amino acid sequence: CSVDHGANYGYTF. The chain links TRBV29-1 to TRBJ1-2; D is ambiguous. This CDR3 is 13 amino acids long. In germline, CDR1 is SQVTM, CDR2 ANQGSEA. The V end was cut by 3 bases, the J end by 0 bases, with 8 bases between. The full variable domain, in which reference TRBV29-1 and TRBJ1-2 provide the parts outside the CDR3, is SAVISQKPSRDICQRGTSLTIQCQVDSQVTMMFWYRQQPGQSLTLIATANQGSEATYESGFVIDKFPISRPNLTFSTLTVSNMSPEDSSIYLCSVDHGANYGYTFGSGTRLTVV.

The rearrangement links TRBV10-3 to TRBJ2-3; 8 bases map to TRBD2. In germline, CDR1 is ENHRY, CDR2 SYGVKD. V trimming: 6 bases; J trimming: 6 bases; junction bases outside the gene matches: 11. The CDR3 length is 15 residues. The CDR3 region is CAIRARGAGADTQYF. In DNA, the CDR3 is TGTGCCATCAGGGCCCGTGGAGCGGGAGCTGATACGCAGTATTTT.

The chain uses TRBV12-3 or TRBV12-4 and TRBJ1-5; no reliable D call. This CDR3 has 13 residues. V lost 7 bases and J lost 3, with 10 bases in between. The CDR3 region is CASKPTSNQPQHF. The CDR3 region has the DNA TGTGCCAGCAAACCCACTTCCAATCAGCCCCAGCATTTT.